In this sample, the clone carrying this TCR beta chain turned up once. The antigen is not known. The table came from immunoSEQ multiplex PCR; TCRdb's copy has only in-frame clones and leaves some out. The sample yields some 1,400,000 clones, about 96% seen once. This specimen belongs to a study of shared clonotypes between healthy human individuals. The overall study: Aged 18 to 49, the donors were a couple of women and a few men. Every donor yielded three CD4 naive, three CD4 memory, two CD8 naive and one CD8 memory plate. Findings of the study overall: The genetic and exposure-history diversity represented was limited by few donors.

This clonotype was sampled from a young man in good health. The specimen sequenced was naive CD4+ T cells sorted from blood. Sample subset: CD45RA+ positively selected.

The CDR3 loop is CASSHGLRGTSGYEQYF. In nucleotides, the CDR3 is TGTGCCAGCAGCCACGGATTGCGCGGGACTAGCGGCTACGAGCAGTACTTC. V gene TRBV16 combines with J gene TRBJ2-7; 11 nucleotides line up with TRBD2. The CDR3 contains 17 residues. Germline CDR1 KGHSY, CDR2 FQNENV. Trimming at V came to 3 bases and at J to 3 bases, leaving 10 bases not matched to a gene. Together with reference TRBV16 and TRBJ2-7, the CDR3 gives the full variable domain: GEEVAQTPKHLVRGEGQKAKLYCAPIKGHSYVFWYQQVLKNEFKFLISFQNENVFDETGMPKERFSAKCLPNSPCSLEIQATKLEDSAVYFCASSHGLRGTSGYEQYFGPGTRLTVT.